The present T cell receptor beta chain was sequenced within a study of T-cell memory formation after mild COVID-19. The wider study: Among the donors, TCR clusters were largely specific to each donor.

Germline CDR1 is SGHVS and CDR2 is FQNEAQ. Trimming cost V 5 bases and J 5 bases; bases outside gene matches: 8. The CDR3 runs 15 residues. The study, taken as a whole, reports: Contracting CD4+ clones were located mainly in CM and EM, and CD8+ clones in EMRA.

In the case of this clonotype: Its antigen is still unknown.

It was 5'RACE with constant-segment primers that produced the TCR alpha and TCR beta cDNA libraries, which carried sample barcodes and UMIs. TCRdb fed the 5' RACE reads into MiXCR, producing one record per CDR3 protein. This sample has hundreds of thousands of distinct CDR3 sequences, with 15% to 20% found just once. The sample taken for sequencing was PBMCs or a T cell subset sorted from them (not recorded which). This receptor was obtained from a young man who had mild COVID-19 (a few samples of this study predate the infection). Cell type and time point are not known. The chain carries TRBV7-8 and TRBJ2-5, with 10 nucleotides matching TRBD1. The CDR3 DNA reads as TGTGCCAGCAGCAACAGAAGGGACAGGGGTGAGACCCAGTACTTC. Translated: CASSNRRDRGETQYF. Filled out from reference TRBV7-8 and TRBJ2-5, the complete variable domain reads GAGVSQSPRYKVAKRGQDVALRCDPISGHVSLFWYQQALGQGPEFLTYFQNEAQLDKSGLPSDRFFAERPEGSVSTLKIQRTQQEDSAVYLCASSNRRDRGETQYFGPGTRLLVL.